This T cell receptor beta chain was found in a study of T-cell memory formation after mild COVID-19. Overall study context: The TCR clusters were mostly specific to one donor.

Study results and caveats: CD8+ contracting clones occupied EMRA, while CD4+ ones occupied mainly CM and EM. Pre-infection memory showed some responding clones, and this suggested that cross-reactive memory joined.

With 6 bases removed from V and 3 bases from J, the gap between germline ends came to 11 bases. This CDR3 has 13 amino acids. The germline CDR1 and CDR2 sequences are MNHEY and SVGEGT. On this clonotype itself: Its antigen is still unknown.

With constant-segment primers, 5'RACE yielded cDNA libraries of TCR alpha and TCR beta that carried sample barcodes and UMIs. TCRdb re-called the 5' RACE reads through MiXCR, storing one row per CDR3 protein. Of 250,000 to 300,000 distinct CDR3 sequences in the sample, about a sixth were seen once. This TCR came from a man between 18 and 35 years old who had mild COVID-19 (a few samples of this study predate the infection). Cell type and time point are not known. Sequencing input: PBMCs or a T cell subset sorted from them (not recorded which). V usage is TRBV6-2 or TRBV6-3 and J usage is TRBJ2-5; TRBD1 is a possible D gene (6 bases). CDR3 in DNA: TGTGCCAGCAGCCCGGACAGAGAAGAGACCCAGTACTTC. Its protein product is CASSPDREETQYF.